Detailed here is one TCR beta chain. The sample originates from a study of preoperative IRX-2 immunotherapy in early breast cancer. The CDR3 has 14 amino acids. Treatment of the sample: preoperative locoregional IRX-2 cytokine immunotherapy. This phase Ib study tested locoregional IRX-2 cytokine immunotherapy given before surgery. Clones were sequenced by immunoSEQ multiplex PCR, and TCRdb holds only the in-frame ones, with some missing. The data hold about 24,000 clones, with approximately 90% observed a single time. This TCR was recovered from a human donor with breast cancer. Sequencing used tumor tissue, obtained after IRX-2 immunotherapy. The chain links TRBV21-1 to TRBJ2-5; the DNA was not compared with TRBD2, the D call given in the table. TRBV21-1 is deemed a pseudogene. CDR3 sequence (DNA): TGTGCCAGCAGCAAAGGGGGGGGCTGGGAGACCCAGTACTTC. Translating gives CASSKGGGWETQYF.